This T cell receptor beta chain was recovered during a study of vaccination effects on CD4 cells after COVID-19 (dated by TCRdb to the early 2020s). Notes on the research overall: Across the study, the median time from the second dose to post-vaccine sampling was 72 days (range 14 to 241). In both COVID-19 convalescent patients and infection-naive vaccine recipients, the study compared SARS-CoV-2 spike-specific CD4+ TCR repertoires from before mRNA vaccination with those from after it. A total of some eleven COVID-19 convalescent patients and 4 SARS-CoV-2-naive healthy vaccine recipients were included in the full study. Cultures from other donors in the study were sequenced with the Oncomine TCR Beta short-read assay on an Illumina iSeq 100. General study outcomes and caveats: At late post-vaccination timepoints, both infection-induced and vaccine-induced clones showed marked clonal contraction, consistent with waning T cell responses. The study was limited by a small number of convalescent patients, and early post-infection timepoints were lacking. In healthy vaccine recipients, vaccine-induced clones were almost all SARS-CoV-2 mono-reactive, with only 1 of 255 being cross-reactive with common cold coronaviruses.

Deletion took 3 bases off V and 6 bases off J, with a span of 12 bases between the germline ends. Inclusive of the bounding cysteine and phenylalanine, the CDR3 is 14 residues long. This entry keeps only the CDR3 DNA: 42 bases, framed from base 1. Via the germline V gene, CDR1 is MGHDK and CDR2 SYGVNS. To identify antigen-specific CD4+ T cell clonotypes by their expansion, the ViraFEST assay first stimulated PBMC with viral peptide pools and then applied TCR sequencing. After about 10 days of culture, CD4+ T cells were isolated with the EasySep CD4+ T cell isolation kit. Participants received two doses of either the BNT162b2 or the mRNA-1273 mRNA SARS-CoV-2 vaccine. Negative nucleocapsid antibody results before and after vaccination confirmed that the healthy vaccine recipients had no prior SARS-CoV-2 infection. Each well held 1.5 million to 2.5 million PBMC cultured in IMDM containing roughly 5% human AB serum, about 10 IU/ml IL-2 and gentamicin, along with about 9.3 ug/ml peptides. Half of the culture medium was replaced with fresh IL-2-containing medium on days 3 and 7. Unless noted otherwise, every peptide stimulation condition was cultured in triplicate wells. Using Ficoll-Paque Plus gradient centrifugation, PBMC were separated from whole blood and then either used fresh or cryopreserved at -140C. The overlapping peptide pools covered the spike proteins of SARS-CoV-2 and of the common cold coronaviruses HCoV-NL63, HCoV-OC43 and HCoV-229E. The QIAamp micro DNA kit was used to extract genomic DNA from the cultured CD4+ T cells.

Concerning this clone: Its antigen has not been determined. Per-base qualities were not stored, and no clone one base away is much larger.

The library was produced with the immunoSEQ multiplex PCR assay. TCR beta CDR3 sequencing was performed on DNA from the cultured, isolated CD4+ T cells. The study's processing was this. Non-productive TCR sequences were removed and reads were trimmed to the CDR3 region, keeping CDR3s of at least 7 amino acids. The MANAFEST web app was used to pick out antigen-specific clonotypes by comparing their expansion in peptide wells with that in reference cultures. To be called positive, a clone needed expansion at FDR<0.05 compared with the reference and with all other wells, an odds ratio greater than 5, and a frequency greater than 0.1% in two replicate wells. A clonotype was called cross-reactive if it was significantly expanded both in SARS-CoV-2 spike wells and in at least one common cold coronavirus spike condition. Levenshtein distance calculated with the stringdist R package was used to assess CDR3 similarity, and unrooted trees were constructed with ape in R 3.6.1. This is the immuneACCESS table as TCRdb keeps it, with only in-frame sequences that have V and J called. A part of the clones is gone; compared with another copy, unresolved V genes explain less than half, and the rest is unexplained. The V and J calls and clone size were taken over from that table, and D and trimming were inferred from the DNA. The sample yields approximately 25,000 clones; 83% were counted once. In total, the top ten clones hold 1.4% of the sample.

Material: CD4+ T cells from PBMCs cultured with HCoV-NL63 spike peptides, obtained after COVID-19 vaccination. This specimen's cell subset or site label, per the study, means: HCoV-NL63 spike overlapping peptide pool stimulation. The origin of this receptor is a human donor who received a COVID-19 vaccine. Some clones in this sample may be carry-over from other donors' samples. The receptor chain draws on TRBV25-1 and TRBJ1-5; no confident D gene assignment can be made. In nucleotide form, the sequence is TGTGCCAGCAGTGAGGCAGGCCCCGGTCAGCCCCAGCATTTT. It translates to CASSEAGPGQPQHF.